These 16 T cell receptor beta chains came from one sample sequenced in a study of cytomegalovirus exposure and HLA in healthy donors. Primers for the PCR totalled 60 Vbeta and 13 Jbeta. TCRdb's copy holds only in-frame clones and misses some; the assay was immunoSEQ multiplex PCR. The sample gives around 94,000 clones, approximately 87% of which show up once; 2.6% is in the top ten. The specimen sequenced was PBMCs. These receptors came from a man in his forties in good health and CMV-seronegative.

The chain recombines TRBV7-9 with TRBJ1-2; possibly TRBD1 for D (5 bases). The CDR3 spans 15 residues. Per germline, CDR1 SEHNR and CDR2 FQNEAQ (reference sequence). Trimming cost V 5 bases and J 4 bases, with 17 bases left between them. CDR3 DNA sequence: TGTGCCAGCAGCCCCACGGGGGGAGTTTCCTATGGCTACACCTTC. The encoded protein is CASSPTGGVSYGYTF. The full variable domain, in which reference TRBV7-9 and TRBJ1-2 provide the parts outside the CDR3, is DTGVSQNPRHKITKRGQNVTFRCDPISEHNRLYWYRQTLGQGPEFLTYFQNEAQLEKSRLLSDRFSAERPKGSFSTLEIQRTEQGDSAMYLCASSPTGGVSYGYTFGSGTRLTVV.

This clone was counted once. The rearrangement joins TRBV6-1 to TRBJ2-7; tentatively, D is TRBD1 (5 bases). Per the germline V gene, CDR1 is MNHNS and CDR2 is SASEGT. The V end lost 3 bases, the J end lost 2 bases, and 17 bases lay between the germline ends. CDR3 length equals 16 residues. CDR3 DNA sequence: TGTGCCAGCAGTGATATGGGGCAAAACATCCCCTACGAGCAGTACTTC. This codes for CASSDMGQNIPYEQYF.

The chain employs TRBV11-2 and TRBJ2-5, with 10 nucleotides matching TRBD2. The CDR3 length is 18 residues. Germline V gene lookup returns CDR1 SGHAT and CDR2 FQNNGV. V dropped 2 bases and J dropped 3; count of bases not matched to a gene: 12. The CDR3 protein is CASSLSQRGGEWEETQYF. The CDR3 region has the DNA TGTGCCAGCAGCTTATCACAGCGGGGGGGCGAATGGGAAGAGACCCAGTACTTC.

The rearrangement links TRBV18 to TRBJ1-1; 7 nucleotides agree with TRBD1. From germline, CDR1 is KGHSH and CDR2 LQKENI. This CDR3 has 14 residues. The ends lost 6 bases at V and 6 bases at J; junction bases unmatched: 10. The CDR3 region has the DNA TGTGCCAGCTCCCCATCGACAGGGTTCCCTGAAGCTTTCTTT. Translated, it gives CASSPSTGFPEAFF.

For the CDR3, the DNA is TGTGCCAGCAGCTTAACCGGCGGGGGCCCCCTCAATGAGCAGTTCTTC. This sequence encodes CASSLTGGGPLNEQFF. This chain links TRBV7-3 with TRBJ2-1, with D tentatively TRBD2 (7 bases). Germline lookup yields CDR1 SGHTA and CDR2 FQGTGA. Trimming removed 0 bases at V and 6 bases at J, with 15 bases between. This CDR3 is 16 amino acids long.

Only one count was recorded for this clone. CDR3 in DNA: TGTGCCAGCAGCCCTATGGGAGATAGCACAGATACGCAGTATTTT. Amino acids: CASSPMGDSTDTQYF. The chain employs TRBV5-5 and TRBJ2-3, with D maybe TRBD2 (5 bases). CDR3 length: 15 amino acids. Germline CDR1 reads SGHKS; CDR2 reads YYEKEE (reference sequence). V lost 4 bases and J lost 0, with 12 bases in between.

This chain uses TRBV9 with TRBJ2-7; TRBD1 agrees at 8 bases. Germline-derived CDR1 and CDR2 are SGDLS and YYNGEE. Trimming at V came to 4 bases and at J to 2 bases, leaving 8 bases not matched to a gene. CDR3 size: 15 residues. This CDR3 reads CASSPSGQAPYEQYF. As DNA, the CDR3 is TGTGCCAGCAGCCCATCGGGACAGGCGCCCTACGAGCAGTACTTC. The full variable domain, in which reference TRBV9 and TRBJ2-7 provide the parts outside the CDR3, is DSGVTQTPKHLITATGQRVTLRCSPRSGDLSVYWYQQSLDQGLQFLIQYYNGEERAKGNILERFSAQQFPDLHSELNLSSLELGDSALYFCASSPSGQAPYEQYFGPGTRLTVT.

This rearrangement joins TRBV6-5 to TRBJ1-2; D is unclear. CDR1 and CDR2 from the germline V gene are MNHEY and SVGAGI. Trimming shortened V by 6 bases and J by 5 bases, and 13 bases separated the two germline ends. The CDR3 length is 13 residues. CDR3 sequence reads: CASSPASRYGYTF. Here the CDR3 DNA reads TGTGCCAGCAGCCCCGCGAGCCGTTATGGCTACACCTTC.

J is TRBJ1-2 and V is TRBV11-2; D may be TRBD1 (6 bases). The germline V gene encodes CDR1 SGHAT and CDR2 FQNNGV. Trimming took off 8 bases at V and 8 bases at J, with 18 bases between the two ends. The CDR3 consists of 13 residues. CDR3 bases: TGTGCCAGCGGGGGGGCAGGTCGTTACGGCTACACCTTC. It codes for CASGGAGRYGYTF.

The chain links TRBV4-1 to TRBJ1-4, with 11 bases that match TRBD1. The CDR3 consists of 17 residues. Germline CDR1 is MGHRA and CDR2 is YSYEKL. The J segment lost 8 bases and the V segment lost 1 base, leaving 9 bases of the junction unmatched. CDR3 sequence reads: CASSQGAPGQGDEKLFF. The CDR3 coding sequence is TGCGCCAGCAGCCAAGGAGCTCCGGGACAGGGGGACGAAAAACTGTTTTTT.

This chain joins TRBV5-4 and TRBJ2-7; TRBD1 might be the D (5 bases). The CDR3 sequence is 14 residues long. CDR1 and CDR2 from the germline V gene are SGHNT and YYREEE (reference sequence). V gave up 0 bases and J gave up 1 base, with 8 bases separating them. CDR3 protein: CASSLGGLSYEQYF. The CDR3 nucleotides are TGTGCCAGCAGCTTGGGGGGCCTTTCCTACGAGCAGTACTTC.

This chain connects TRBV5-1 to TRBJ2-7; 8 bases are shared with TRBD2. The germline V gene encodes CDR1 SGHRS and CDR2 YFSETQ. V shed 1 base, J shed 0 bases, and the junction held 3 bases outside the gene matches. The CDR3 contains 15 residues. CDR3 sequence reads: CASSLSGGSSYEQYF. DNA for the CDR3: TGCGCCAGCAGCTTGAGCGGGGGAAGCTCCTACGAGCAGTACTTC.

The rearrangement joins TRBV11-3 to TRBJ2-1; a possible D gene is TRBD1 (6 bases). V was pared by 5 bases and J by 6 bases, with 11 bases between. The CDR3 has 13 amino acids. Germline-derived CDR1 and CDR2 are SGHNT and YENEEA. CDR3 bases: TGTGCCAGCAGCATTTTACAGGGCAATGAGCAGTTCTTC. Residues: CASSILQGNEQFF.

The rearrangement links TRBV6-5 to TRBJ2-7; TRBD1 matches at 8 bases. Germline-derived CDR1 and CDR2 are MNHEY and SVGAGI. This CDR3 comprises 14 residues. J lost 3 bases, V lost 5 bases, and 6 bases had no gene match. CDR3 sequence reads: CASSRGTGLYEQYF. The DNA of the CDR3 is TGTGCCAGCAGTCGCGGGACAGGTCTCTACGAGCAGTACTTC.

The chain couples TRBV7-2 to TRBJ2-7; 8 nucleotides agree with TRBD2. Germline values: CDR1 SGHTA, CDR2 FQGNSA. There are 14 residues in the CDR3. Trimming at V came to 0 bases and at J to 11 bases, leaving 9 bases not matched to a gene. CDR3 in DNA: TGTGCCAGCAGCTTAGCGGGCGGGGGGCGAACCAAGTACTTC. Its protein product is CASSLAGGGRTKYF.

CDR3 bases: TGTGCCAGCAGCCCAACCGCAGGCAGCACAGATACGCAGTATTTT. This codes for CASSPTAGSTDTQYF. V and J are TRBV5-6 and TRBJ2-3; D remains unclear. The CDR3 length is 15 residues. V was cut by 4 bases and J by 0 bases, with 12 bases left in between. CDR1 and CDR2 from the germline V gene are SGHDT and YYEEEE. The full variable domain, completed using reference TRBV5-6 and TRBJ2-3, is DAGVTQSPTHLIKTRGQQVTLRCSPKSGHDTVSWYQQALGQGPQFIFQYYEEEERQRGNFPDRFSGHQFPNYSSELNVNALLLGDSALYLCASSPTAGSTDTQYFGPGTRLTVL.